This entry is about one T cell receptor (beta chain). The data belong to a study of cytomegalovirus exposure and HLA in healthy donors. V lost 5 bases, J lost 4 bases, and 11 bases lay in between. CDR1 is SNHLY, CDR2 FYNNEI, per germline. CDR3 length: 14 residues. PCR used 60 Vbeta primers and 13 Jbeta primers. The table came from immunoSEQ multiplex PCR; TCRdb's copy has only in-frame clones and leaves some out. The repertoire holds approximately 200,000 clones, with 65% to 90% as singletons. The receptor was isolated from a girl aged 5-17 years in good health and CMV-seronegative. Input material: PBMCs. The chain carries TRBV2 and TRBJ1-4; D may be TRBD1 (5 bases). CDR3 DNA: TGTGCCAGCAGTTACCGACAGCTTAATGAAAAACTGTTTTTT. It codes for CASSYRQLNEKLFF.